One T cell receptor (beta chain) is described in this entry. This sample is part of a study of tumor T cells in aggressive B-cell lymphoma. Data came from immunoSEQ multiplex PCR; TCRdb stores just in-frame clones and leaves some out. The sample has over a thousand clones; about 89% are singletons. Trimming removed 2 bases from V and 4 bases from J; junction bases left unmatched: 5. The CDR3 runs to 14 residues. Per germline, CDR1 SGHRS and CDR2 YFSETQ. Sample: tumor tissue. V gene TRBV5-1 combines with J gene TRBJ1-2; TRBD1 aligns across 7 bases. The clonotype comes from an adult with diffuse large B cell lymphoma. The CDR3 spells CASSFDREPYGYTF. CDR3 nucleotide sequence: TGCGCCAGCAGCTTTGACAGGGAGCCCTATGGCTACACCTTC. Full variable domain (outside the CDR3, taken from reference TRBV5-1 and TRBJ1-2): KAGVTQTPRYLIKTRGQQVTLSCSPISGHRSVSWYQQTPGQGLQFLFEYFSETQRNKGNFPGRFSGRQFSNSRSEMNVSTLELGDSALYLCASSFDREPYGYTFGSGTRLTVV.